The 4 T cell receptor beta chains reported below all come from one sample, sequenced in a study of technical replicates of blood from several donors. Sequencing was performed with immunoSEQ multiplex PCR; in TCRdb, only in-frame clones are kept and a portion is missing. There are fewer than 12,000 clones in the sample; approximately 94% occur only once, and around 7.1% lies in the top ten. The sample taken for sequencing was PBMCs. The receptors here all came from a human donor in good health.

The chain combines TRBV11-2 with TRBJ2-5, with 7 bases identical to TRBD1. The V gene's germline CDR1 is SGHAT and CDR2 FQNNGV. This CDR3 is 15 amino acids long. V lost 5 bases to trimming and J lost 2 bases; unmatched junction nucleotides: 8. CDR3 region: CASSRSGTDQETQYF. CDR3 in DNA: TGTGCCAGCAGCCGCTCCGGGACAGATCAAGAGACCCAGTACTTC.

The CDR3 region is CASSLGRDYGYTF. DNA for the CDR3: TGTGCCAGCAGTTTGGGCAGGGACTATGGCTACACCTTC. This sequence joins TRBV28 and TRBJ1-2; the D gene is possibly TRBD1 (5 bases). The germline V gene encodes CDR1 MDHEN and CDR2 SYDVKM. V lost 3 bases to trimming and J lost 3 bases, with 8 bases between them. The CDR3 consists of 13 residues.

The chain is built from TRBV7-8 and TRBJ2-1, with 10 positions matching TRBD2. Losses at the gene ends were 4 bases for V and 3 bases for J; bases not matched to a gene: 6. The CDR3 length is 16 residues. Looked up from germline, CDR1 is SGHVS and CDR2 is FQNEAQ. CDR3 in DNA: TGTGCCAGCAGCTACCTAGCGGGAGTCATCTACAATGAGCAGTTCTTC. It translates to CASSYLAGVIYNEQFF.

The chain has TRBV18 and TRBJ1-1, with D unresolved. V lost 2 bases, J lost 1 base, and 5 bases lay in between. The germline gives CDR1 KGHSH, CDR2 LQKENI. The CDR3 is 13 residues long. CDR3 nucleotides: TGTGCCAGCTCACCAGGGAGGAACACTGAAGCTTTCTTT. Its translation: CASSPGRNTEAFF.